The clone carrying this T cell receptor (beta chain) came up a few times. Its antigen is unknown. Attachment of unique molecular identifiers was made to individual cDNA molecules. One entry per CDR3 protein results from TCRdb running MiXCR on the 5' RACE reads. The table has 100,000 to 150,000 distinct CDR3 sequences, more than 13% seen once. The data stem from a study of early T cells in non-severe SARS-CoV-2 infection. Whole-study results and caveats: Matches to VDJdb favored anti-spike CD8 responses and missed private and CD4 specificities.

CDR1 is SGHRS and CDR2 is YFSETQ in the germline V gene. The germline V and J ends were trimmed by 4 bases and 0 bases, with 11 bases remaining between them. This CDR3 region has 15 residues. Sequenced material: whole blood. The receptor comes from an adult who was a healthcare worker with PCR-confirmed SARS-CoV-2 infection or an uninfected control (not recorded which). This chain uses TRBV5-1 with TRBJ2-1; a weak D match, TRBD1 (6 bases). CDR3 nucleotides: TGCGCCAGCAGCGACCGACAGGTCTCCTACAATGAGCAGTTCTTC. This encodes CASSDRQVSYNEQFF.